In its sample, the clone carrying this T cell receptor (beta chain) was seen once. The data were produced by immunoSEQ multiplex PCR, yet TCRdb's version contains in-frame clones alone and is incomplete. Of 85,000 to 110,000 clones listed, roughly 84% were seen once; the top ten hold 12%. This CDR3 is built from 17 residues. Germline CDR1 is LNHNV and CDR2 is YYDKDF (reference sequence). Trimming shortened V by 5 bases and J by 4 bases, and 24 bases separated the two germline ends. The data stem from a study of blood T cell repertoires in COVID-19. This chain links TRBV15 with TRBJ2-7; possible D gene TRBD2, 7 bases. Sequenced: peripheral blood. The sequence derives from a human donor in a cohort sampled during active COVID-19. CDR3 DNA sequence: TGTGCCACCAGCCCGCGAGGGGGGGGCGGGGGCATTTACGAGCAGTACTTC. Its translation is CATSPRGGGGGIYEQYF.